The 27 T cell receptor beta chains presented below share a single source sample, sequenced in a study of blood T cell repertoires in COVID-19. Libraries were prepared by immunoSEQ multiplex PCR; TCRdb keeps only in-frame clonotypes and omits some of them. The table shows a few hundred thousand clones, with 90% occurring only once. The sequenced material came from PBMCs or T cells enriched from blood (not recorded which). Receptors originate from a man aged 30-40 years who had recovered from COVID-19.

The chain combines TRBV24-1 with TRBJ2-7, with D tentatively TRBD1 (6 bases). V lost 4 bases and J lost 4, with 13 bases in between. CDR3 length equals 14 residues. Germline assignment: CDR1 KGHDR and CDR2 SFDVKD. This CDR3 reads CATSDSDRPYEQYF. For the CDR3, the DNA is TGTGCCACCAGTGACTCGGACAGACCTTACGAGCAGTACTTC.

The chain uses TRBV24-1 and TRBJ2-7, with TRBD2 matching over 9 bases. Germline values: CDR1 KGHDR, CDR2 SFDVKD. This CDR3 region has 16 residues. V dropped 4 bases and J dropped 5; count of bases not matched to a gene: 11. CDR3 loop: CATSDEFSGSLHEQYF. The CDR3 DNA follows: TGTGCCACCAGTGACGAATTTAGCGGGAGTTTGCACGAGCAGTACTTC.

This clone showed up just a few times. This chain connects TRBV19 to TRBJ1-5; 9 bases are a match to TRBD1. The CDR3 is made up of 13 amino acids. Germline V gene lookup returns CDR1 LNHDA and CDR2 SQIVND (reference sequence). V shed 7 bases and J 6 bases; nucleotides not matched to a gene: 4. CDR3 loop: CASKDRGGQPQHF. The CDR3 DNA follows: TGTGCCAGTAAAGACAGGGGGGGTCAGCCCCAGCATTTT.

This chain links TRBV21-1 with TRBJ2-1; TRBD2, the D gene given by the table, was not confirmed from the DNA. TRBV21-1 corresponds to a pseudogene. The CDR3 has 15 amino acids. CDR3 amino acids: CASSKGASGSNEQFF. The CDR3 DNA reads TGTGCCAGCAGCAAAGGGGCTAGCGGGAGCAATGAGCAGTTCTTC.

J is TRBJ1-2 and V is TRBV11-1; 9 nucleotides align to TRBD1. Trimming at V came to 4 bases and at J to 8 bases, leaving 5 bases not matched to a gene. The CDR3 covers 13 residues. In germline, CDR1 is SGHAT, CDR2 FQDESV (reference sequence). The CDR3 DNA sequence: TGTGCCAGCAGCTCACAGGGGGCATCCGGCTACACCTTC. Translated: CASSSQGASGYTF. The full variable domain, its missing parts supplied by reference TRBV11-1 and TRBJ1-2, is EAEVAQSPRYKITEKSQAVAFWCDPISGHATLYWYRQILGQGPELLVQFQDESVVDDSQLPKDRFSAERLKGVDSTLKIQPAELGDSAMYLCASSSQGASGYTFGSGTRLTVV.

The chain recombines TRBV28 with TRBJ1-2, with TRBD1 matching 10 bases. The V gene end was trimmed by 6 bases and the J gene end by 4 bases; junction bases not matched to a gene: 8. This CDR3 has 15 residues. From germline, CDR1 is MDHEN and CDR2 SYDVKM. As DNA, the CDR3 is TGTGCCAGCAGCAGACAGGGGGCGAACGGCTATGGCTACACCTTC. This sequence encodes CASSRQGANGYGYTF.

CDR3 DNA sequence: TGTGCCAGCAGTTCCCGACCTACGACAGGAGTCGAGCAGTACTTC. It specifies CASSSRPTTGVEQYF. This chain connects TRBV6-2 or TRBV6-3 to TRBJ2-7; a weak D match, TRBD1 (6 bases). CDR1 and CDR2 from the germline V gene are MNHEY and SVGEGT. The CDR3 covers 15 residues. Trimming removed 4 bases from V and 6 bases from J, with 19 bases in between.

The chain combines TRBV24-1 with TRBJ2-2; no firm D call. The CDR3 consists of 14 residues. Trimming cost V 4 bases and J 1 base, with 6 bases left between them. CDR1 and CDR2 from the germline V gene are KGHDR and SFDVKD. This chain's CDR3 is CATSDRGNTGELFF. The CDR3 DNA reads TGTGCCACCAGTGACCGAGGGAACACCGGGGAGCTGTTTTTT.

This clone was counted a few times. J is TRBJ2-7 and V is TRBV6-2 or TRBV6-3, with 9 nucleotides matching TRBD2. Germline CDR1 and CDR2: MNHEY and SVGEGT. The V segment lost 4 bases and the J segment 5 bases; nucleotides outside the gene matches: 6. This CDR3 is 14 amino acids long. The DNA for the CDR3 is TGTGCCAGCAGTTCGGCTAGCGGGGTACACGAGCAGTACTTC. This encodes CASSSASGVHEQYF.

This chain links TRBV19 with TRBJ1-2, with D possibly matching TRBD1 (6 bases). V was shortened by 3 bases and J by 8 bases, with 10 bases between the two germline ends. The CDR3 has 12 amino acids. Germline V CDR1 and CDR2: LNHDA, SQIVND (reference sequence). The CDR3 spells CASSIIGGGYTF. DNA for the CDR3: TGTGCCAGTAGTATTATAGGGGGAGGCTACACCTTC. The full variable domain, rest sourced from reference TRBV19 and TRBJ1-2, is DGGITQSPKYLFRKEGQNVTLSCEQNLNHDAMYWYRQDPGQGLRLIYYSQIVNDFQKGDIAEGYSVSREKKESFPLTVTSAQKNPTAFYLCASSIIGGGYTFGSGTRLTVV.

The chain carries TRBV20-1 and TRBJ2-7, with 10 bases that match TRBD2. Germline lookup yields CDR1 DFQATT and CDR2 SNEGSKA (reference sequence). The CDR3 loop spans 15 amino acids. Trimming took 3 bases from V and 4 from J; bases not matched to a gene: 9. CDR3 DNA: TGCAGTGCTAGTAGTGGACTAGCGGAAATGTACGAGCAGTACTTC. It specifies CSASSGLAEMYEQYF.

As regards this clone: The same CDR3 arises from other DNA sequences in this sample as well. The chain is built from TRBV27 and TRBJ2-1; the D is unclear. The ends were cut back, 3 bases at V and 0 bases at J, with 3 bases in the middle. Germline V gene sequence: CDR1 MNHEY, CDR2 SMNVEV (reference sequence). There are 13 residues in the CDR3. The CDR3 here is CASSLSSYNEQFF. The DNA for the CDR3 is TGTGCCAGCAGTTTGAGCTCCTACAATGAGCAGTTCTTC.

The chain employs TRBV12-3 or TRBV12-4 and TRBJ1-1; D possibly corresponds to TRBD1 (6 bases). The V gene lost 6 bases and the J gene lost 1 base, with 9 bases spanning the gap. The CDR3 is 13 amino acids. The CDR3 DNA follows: TGTGCCAGCAGCTGGACAGCGAACACTGAAGCTTTCTTT. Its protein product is CASSWTANTEAFF.

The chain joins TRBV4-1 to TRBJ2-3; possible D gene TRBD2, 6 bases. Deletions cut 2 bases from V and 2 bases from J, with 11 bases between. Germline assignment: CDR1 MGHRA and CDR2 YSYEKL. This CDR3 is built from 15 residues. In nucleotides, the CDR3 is TGCGCCAGCAGCCAACGGCGGGGAACCACAGATACGCAGTATTTT. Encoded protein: CASSQRRGTTDTQYF.

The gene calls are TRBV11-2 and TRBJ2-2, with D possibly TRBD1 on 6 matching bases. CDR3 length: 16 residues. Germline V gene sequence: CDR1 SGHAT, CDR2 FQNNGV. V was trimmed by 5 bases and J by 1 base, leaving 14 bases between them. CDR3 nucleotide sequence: TGTGCCAGCAGCCCCTCCGGGACACAGAACACCGGGGAGCTGTTTTTT. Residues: CASSPSGTQNTGELFF.

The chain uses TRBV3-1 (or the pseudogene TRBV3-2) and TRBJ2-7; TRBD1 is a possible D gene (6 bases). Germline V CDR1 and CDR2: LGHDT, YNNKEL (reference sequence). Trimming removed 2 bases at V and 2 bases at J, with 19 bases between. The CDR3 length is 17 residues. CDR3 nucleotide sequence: TGTGCCAGCAGCCAAAGATTCATCAGGGGCGAAGCCTACGAGCAGTACTTC. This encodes CASSQRFIRGEAYEQYF.

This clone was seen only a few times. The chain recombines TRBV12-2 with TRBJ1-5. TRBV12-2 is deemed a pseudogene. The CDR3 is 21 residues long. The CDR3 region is CASRLASFRGRHFNSNQPQHF. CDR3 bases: TGTGCAAGTCGCTTAGCGTCTTTTAGAGGGCGCCACTTTAATAGCAATCAGCCCCAGCATTTT.

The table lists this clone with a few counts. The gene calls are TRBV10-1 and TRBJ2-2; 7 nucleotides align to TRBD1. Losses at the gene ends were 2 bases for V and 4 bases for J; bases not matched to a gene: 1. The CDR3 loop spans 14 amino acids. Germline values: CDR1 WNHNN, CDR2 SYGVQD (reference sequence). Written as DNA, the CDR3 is TGCGCCAGCAGTGAGGCAGGGGGCACCGGGGAGCTGTTTTTT. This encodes CASSEAGGTGELFF.

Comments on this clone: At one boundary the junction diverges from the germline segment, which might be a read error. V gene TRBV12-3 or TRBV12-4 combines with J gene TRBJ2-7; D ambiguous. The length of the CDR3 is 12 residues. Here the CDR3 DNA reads TGTGCCAGCAGCTTAGGCTCGGGTGAGCAGTACTTC. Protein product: CASSLGSGEQYF.

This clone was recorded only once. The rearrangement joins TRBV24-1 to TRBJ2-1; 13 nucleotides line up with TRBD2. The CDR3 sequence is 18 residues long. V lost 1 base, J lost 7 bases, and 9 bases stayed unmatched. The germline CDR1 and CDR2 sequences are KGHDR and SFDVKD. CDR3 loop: CATSDFPGLAGRINEQFF. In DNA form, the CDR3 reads TGTGCCACCAGTGATTTCCCGGGACTAGCGGGAAGAATAAATGAGCAGTTCTTC.

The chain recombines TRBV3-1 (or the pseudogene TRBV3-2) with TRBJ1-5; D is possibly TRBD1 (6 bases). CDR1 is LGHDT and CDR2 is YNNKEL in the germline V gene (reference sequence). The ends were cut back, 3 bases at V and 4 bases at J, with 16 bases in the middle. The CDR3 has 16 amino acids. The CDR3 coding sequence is TGTGCCAGCAGCCATCTAATCCGGGGGGCGAATCAGCCCCAGCATTTT. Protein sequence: CASSHLIRGANQPQHF.

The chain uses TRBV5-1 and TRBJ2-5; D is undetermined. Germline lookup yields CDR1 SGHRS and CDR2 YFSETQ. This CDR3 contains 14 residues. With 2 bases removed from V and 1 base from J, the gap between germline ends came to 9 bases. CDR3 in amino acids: CASSFGGFQETQYF. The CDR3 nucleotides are TGCGCCAGCAGCTTTGGTGGCTTCCAAGAGACCCAGTACTTC.

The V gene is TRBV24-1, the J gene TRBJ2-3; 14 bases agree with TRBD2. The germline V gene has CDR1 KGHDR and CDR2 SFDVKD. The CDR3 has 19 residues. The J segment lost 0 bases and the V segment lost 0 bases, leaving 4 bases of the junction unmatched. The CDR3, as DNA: TGTGCCACCAGTGATTTGGGGACTAGCGGGAGTTGGAGCACAGATACGCAGTATTTT. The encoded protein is CATSDLGTSGSWSTDTQYF.

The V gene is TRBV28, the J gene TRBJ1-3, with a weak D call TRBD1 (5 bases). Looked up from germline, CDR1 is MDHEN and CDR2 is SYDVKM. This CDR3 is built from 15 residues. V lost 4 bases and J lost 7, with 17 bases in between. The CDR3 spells CASSSGGVDFNTIYF. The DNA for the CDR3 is TGTGCCAGCAGTTCCGGAGGGGTCGATTTTAACACCATATATTTT.

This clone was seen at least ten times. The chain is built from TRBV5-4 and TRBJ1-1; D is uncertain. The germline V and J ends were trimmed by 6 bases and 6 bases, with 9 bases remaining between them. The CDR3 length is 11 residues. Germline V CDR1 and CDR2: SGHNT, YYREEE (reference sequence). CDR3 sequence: CASTGGSEAFF. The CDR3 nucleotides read TGTGCCAGCACCGGAGGTTCTGAAGCTTTCTTT. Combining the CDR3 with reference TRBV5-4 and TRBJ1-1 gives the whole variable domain ETGVTQSPTHLIKTRGQQVTLRCSSQSGHNTVSWYQQALGQGPQFIFQYYREEENGRGNFPPRFSGLQFPNYSSELNVNALELDDSALYLCASTGGSEAFFGQGTRLTVV.

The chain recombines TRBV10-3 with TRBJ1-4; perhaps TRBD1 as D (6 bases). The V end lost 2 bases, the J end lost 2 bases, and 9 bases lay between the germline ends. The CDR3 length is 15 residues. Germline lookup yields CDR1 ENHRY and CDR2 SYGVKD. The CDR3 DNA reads TGTGCCATCAGTGAGGGGCAGGGGACTAATGAAAAACTGTTTTTT. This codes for CAISEGQGTNEKLFF.

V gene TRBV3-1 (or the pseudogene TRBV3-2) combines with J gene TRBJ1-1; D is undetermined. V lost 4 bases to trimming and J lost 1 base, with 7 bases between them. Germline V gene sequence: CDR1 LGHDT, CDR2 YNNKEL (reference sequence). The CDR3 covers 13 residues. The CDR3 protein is CASSLAPNTEAFF. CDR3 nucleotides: TGTGCCAGCAGCCTGGCCCCGAACACTGAAGCTTTCTTT.